This T cell receptor (beta chain) was recovered during a study of monozygotic twins with inflammatory bowel disease. TCRdb re-called the 5' RACE reads; one entry per CDR3 protein, DNA not given. Its table lists around 450,000 distinct CDR3 sequences. Blood samples of about 2.5 ml were drawn from every donor. The CDR3 loop spans 14 amino acids. The germline V gene has CDR1 SQVTM and CDR2 ANQGSEA. This sequence joins TRBV29-1 and TRBJ2-3; absent DNA, TCRdb's TRBD1 call cannot be checked. The TCR comes from a human donor with ulcerative colitis or Crohn's disease, or a healthy co-twin of an affected twin (not recorded which). Source material: blood. This CDR3 is CSVEKGGLTDTQYF.